Listed here is a single T cell receptor (beta chain). What it binds is unknown. These data are taken from a study of shared clonotypes between healthy human individuals. Overall study results and limits: Sample collection involved blood only; tissue repertoires are likely different. On the whole, naive subsets had larger estimated richness than memory subsets had.

The donors, healthy adults who were HIV-negative, had experienced no recent acute infections or vaccinations. Clones were sequenced by immunoSEQ multiplex PCR, and TCRdb holds only the in-frame ones, with some missing. This table has about 1.1 million clones, approximately 77% appearing once. The CDR3 contains 16 residues. The germline V gene encodes CDR1 SQVTM and CDR2 ANQGSEA. Germline trimming cut 4 bases from V and 9 bases from J; bases unmatched to any gene: 16. The chain is built from TRBV29-1 and TRBJ2-1, with TRBD2 matching 9 bases. Specimen: memory CD4+ T cells from PBMCs. As for subset: CD45RA-negative fraction. The receptor comes from a man between 18 and 29 years old in good health. Some clones in this sample may be carry-over from other donors' samples. CDR3 sequence (DNA): TGCAGCGTTGTTGGGGCTCGGACTAGCGCCTGGGGTGAGCAGTTCTTC. Its translation: CSVVGARTSAWGEQFF.